These 8 T cell receptor beta chains were all obtained from the same sample, sequenced in a study of T cells expressing NK-cell markers. TCRdb reprocessed the 5' RACE reads; each CDR3 protein has one entry and no DNA is given. The sample holds a few hundred thousand distinct CDR3 sequences. Sequenced input: blood T cells: a sorted CD56 or NKG2C T cell subset, CD4+ or CD8+ T cells, or bulk PBMC T cells (not recorded which). All receptors come from a woman in her forties or fifties in good health.

The chain carries TRBV20-1 and TRBJ2-3; the TCRdb D gene call, TRBD2, has no DNA to confirm it. Looked up from germline, CDR1 is DFQATT and CDR2 is SNEGSKA (reference sequence). The CDR3 contains 13 residues. The CDR3 loop is CSYFGGRADTQYF.

This chain joins TRBV10-3 and TRBJ2-2. The CDR3 has 13 residues. The V gene's germline CDR1 is ENHRY and CDR2 SYGVKD. The CDR3 spells CATYLGKNGELFF.

This chain joins TRBV20-1 and TRBJ1-1; TCRdb selects TRBD1, and the lack of DNA leaves this call unchecked. In germline, CDR1 is DFQATT, CDR2 SNEGSKA (reference sequence). CDR3 size: 15 residues. This CDR3 is CSAGNDGTGETEAFF.

The gene calls are TRBV19 and TRBJ1-2; TCRdb calls TRBD1, which cannot be checked without DNA. This CDR3 is 13 amino acids long. Germline CDR1 and CDR2: LNHDA and SQIVND (reference sequence). This CDR3 reads CASRDDRGYGYTF.

The chain employs TRBV29-1 and TRBJ2-2; without DNA, the TCRdb call of TRBD2 cannot be checked. This CDR3 region has 13 residues. Germline lookup yields CDR1 SQVTM and CDR2 ANQGSEA. CDR3 sequence: CSVQGRLTGELFF.

The chain uses TRBV10-2 and TRBJ2-3; no DNA is available, so the TRBD2 call from TCRdb remains unchecked. Germline CDR1 WSHSY, CDR2 SAAADI. The CDR3 totals 14 residues. CDR3 amino acids: CASSESSGGDTQYF.

V and J are TRBV9 and TRBJ1-6; TCRdb names TRBD1, which stays unverified in the absence of DNA. The V gene's germline CDR1 is SGDLS and CDR2 YYNGEE. CDR3 length: 15 residues. The chain's CDR3 is CASSVEAQGSSPLHF.

The V and J genes are TRBV2 and TRBJ2-4; the D call from TCRdb, TRBD2, cannot be confirmed without DNA. The germline gives CDR1 SNHLY, CDR2 FYNNEI. The CDR3 contains 15 residues. The CDR3 region is CASSRTSGAKNIQYF. The full variable domain, its missing parts supplied by reference TRBV2 and TRBJ2-4, is EPEVTQTPSHQVTQMGQEVILRCVPISNHLYFYWYRQILGQKVEFLVSFYNNEISEKSEIFDDQFSVERPDGSNFTLKIRSTKLEDSAMYFCASSRTSGAKNIQYFGAGTRLSVL.